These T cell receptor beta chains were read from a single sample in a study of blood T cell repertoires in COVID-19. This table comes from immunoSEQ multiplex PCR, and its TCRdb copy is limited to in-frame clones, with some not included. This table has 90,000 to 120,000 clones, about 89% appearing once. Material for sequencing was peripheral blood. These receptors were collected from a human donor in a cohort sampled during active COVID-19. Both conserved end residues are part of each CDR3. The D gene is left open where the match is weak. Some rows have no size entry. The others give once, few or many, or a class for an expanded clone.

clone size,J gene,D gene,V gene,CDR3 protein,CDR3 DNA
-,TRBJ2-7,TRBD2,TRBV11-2,CASRADRDYVERYF,TGTGCCAGCAGGGCGGACCGGGACTACGTCGAGCGGTACTTC
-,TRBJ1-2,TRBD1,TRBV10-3,CAIREPGQGYSYGYTF,TGTGCCATCAGGGAGCCGGGACAGGGTTATAGCTATGGCTACACCTTC
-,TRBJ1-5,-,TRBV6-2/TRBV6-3,CASSYPRSSNQPQHF,TGTGCCAGCAGTTACCCCAGGTCCTCGAATCAGCCCCAGCATTTT
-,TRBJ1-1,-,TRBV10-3,CAGGLGGTEAFF,TGTGCCGGGGGCTTGGGCGGCACTGAAGCTTTCTTT
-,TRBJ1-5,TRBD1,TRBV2,CASSGDRFNQPQHF,TGTGCCAGCAGCGGGGACAGATTCAATCAGCCCCAGCATTTT
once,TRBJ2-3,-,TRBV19,CASSIRWRNPDTQYF,TGTGCCAGTAGTATCAGGTGGCGCAACCCAGATACGCAGTATTTT
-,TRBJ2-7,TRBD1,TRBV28,CASSLTDRGSLSEQYF,TGTGCCAGCAGTTTAACGGACAGGGGTTCTCTTTCCGAGCAGTACTTC
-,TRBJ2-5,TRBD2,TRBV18,CASSPPILAGLQETQYF,TGTGCCAGCTCACCACCGATACTAGCGGGTCTCCAAGAGACCCAGTACTTC
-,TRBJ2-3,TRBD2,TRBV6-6,CASSRWGLAARTDTQYF,TGTGCCAGCAGTCGATGGGGACTAGCGGCTAGAACAGATACGCAGTATTTT
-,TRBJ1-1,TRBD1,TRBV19,CASALRGPPEAFF,TGTGCCAGTGCTCTAAGGGGGCCACCTGAAGCTTTCTTT
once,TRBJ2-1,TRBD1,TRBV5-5,CASSYDRASYNEQFF,TGTGCCAGCAGCTACGACAGGGCCTCCTACAATGAGCAGTTCTTC
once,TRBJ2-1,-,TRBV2,CASSAQGSSYNEQFF,TGTGCCAGCAGCGCTCAGGGAAGCTCCTACAATGAGCAGTTCTTC
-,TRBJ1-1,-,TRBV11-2,CASSNAGDEAFF,TGTGCCAGCAGTAACGCGGGGGATGAAGCTTTCTTT
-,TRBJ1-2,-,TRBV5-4,CASSFQGPPMGYTF,TGTGCCAGCAGCTTTCAGGGGCCCCCTATGGGCTACACCTTC
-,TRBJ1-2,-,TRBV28,CASRNRAPNYGYTF,TGTGCCAGCCGCAACAGAGCCCCTAACTATGGCTACACCTTC
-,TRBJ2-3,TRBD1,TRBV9,CASSVWGQGTDTQYF,TGTGCCAGCAGCGTATGGGGACAGGGCACAGATACGCAGTATTTT
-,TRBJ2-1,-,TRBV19,CASSISGTTYNEQFF,TGTGCCAGTAGTATTTCCGGTACTACCTACAATGAGCAGTTCTTC
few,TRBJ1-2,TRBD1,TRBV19,CASSSPGQGTYGYTF,TGTGCCAGTAGTAGCCCGGGACAGGGGACCTATGGCTACACCTTC
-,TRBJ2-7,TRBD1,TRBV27,CASSFQPGDRIIYEQYF,TGTGCCAGCAGTTTTCAACCTGGGGACAGGATCATCTACGAGCAGTACTTC
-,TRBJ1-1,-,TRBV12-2,CASRLTYPHSRGNMNTEAFF,TGTGCAAGTCGCTTAACGTACCCCCACAGCAGGGGGAATATGAACACTGAAGCTTTCTTT
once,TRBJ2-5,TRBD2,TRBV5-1,CASSIGTSAQETQYF,TGCGCCAGCAGCATAGGGACTAGCGCCCAAGAGACCCAGTACTTC
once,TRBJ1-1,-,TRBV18,CASSPNGRAPGTEAFF,TGTGCCAGCTCACCTAACGGAAGGGCCCCGGGGACTGAAGCTTTCTTT
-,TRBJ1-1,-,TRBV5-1,CASSLYPTTEAFF,TGCGCCAGCAGCTTGTACCCCACAACTGAAGCTTTCTTT
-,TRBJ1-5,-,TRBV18,CASSASQGSNGQPQHF,TGTGCCAGCTCAGCATCACAGGGTAGTAATGGTCAGCCCCAGCATTTT
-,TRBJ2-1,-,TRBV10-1,CASSAEGRSNEQFF,TGCGCCAGCAGTGCGGAGGGCCGGAGCAATGAGCAGTTCTTC
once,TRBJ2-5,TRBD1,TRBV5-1,CASSQGARETQYF,TGCGCCAGCAGCCAGGGGGCCCGGGAGACCCAGTACTTC
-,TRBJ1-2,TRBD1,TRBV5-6,CASSLNGQGPYGYTF,TGTGCCAGCAGCCTGAACGGACAGGGGCCCTATGGCTACACCTTC
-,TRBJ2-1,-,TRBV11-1,CASSLAGLNEQFF,TGTGCCAGCAGCTTGGCGGGCCTCAATGAGCAGTTCTTC
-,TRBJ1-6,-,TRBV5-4,CASSLAGGGSYNSPLHF,TGTGCCAGCAGCTTGGCCGGGGGGGGCTCCTATAATTCACCCCTCCACTTT
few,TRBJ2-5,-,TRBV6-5,CASSYSSTRAGETQYF,TGTGCCAGCAGTTACTCGAGTACGAGGGCCGGGGAGACCCAGTACTTC
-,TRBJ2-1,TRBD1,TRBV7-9,CASRTSRDRNEQFF,TGTGCCAGCAGAACGTCCCGGGACAGGAATGAGCAGTTCTTC
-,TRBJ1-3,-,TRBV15,CATSKGFGNTIYF,TGTGCCACCAGCAAGGGGTTTGGAAACACCATATATTTT
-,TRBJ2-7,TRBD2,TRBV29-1,CSVVVLAGVSYEQYF,TGCAGCGTTGTAGTACTAGCGGGAGTCTCCTACGAGCAGTACTTC
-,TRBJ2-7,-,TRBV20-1,CSAPVLYEQYF,TGCAGTGCCCCCGTTCTCTACGAGCAGTACTTC
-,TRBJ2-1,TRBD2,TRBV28,CASRPLAPLDEQFF,TGTGCCAGCAGACCACTAGCGCCCCTCGATGAGCAGTTCTTC
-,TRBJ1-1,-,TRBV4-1,CASSPQGTEAFF,TGCGCCAGCAGCCCCCAGGGCACTGAAGCTTTCTTT
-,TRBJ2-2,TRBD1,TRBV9,CASTTRQGANTGELFF,TGTGCCAGCACAACCAGACAGGGGGCCAACACCGGGGAGCTGTTTTTT
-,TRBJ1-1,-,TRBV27,CASSPTAMNTEAFF,TGTGCCAGCAGTCCTACAGCTATGAACACTGAAGCTTTCTTT
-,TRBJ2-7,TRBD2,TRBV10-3,CAITGYPAGESGEQYF,TGTGCCATCACAGGGTATCCAGCGGGAGAGTCAGGCGAGCAGTACTTC
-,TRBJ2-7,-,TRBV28,CASSPLIPRTYEQYF,TGTGCCAGCAGTCCTCTAATACCGAGAACCTACGAGCAGTACTTC
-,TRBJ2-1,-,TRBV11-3,CASSSQGSHNEQFF,TGTGCCAGCAGCTCCCAGGGTAGTCACAATGAGCAGTTCTTC
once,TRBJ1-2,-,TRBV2,CASVLNYGYTF,TGTGCCAGTGTACTTAACTATGGCTACACCTTC
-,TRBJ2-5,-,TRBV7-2,CASSVNGGRETQYF,TGTGCCAGCAGCGTAAACGGGGGGCGAGAGACCCAGTACTTC
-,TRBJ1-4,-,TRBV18,CASSPIRGQGPNEKLFF,TGTGCCAGCTCACCTATAAGGGGACAAGGTCCTAATGAAAAACTGTTTTTT